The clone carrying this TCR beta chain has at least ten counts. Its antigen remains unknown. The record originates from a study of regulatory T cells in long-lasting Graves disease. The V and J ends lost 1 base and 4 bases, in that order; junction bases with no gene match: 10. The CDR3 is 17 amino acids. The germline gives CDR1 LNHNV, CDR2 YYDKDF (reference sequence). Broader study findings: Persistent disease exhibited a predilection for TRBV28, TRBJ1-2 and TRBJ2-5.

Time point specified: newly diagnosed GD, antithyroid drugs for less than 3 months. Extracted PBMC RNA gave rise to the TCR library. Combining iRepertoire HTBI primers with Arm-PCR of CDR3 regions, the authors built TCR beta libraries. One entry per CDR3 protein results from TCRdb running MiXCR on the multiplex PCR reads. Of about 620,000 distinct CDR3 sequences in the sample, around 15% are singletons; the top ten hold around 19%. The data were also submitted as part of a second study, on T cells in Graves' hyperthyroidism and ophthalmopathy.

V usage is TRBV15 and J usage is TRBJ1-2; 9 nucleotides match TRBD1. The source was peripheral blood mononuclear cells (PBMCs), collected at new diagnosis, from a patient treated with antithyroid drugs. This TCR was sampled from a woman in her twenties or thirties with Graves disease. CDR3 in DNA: TGTGCCACCAGCAGAGTAGCCGGGACAGGGATTGCCTATGGCTACACCTTC. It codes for CATSRVAGTGIAYGYTF.